This T cell receptor (beta chain) was retrieved from a study of blood T cell repertoires in COVID-19 (dated by TCRdb to the early 2020s). About the investigation overall: Collaborator samples came from the United States, Italy and Spain and covered acute and convalescent phases of COVID-19. The material from the prospective study consisted of cDNA or gDNA derived from T cells, B-cell-depleted T cells, or PBMCs. Subjects who had been exposed to COVID-19, were actively infected with it, or had recovered from it provided the deeply sampled blood TCRbeta repertoires that made up the dataset. The repertoires were made available in a free public database intended to serve as a resource for research on the immune response to SARS-CoV-2. Samples came from the ongoing ImmuneRACE study (first 160 participants) plus 1,254 subjects from 6 global collaborators. Sample metadata almost always included a de-identified subject ID, COVID-19 status, age in years and sex. Where available, HLA class I and class II types were taken from metadata supplied by the sample provider and were not determined by assay-based typing. Here is what the overall study found, with its caveats: Clinical and demographic metadata were provided uncurated, with the amount varying by source and participant.

The immunoSEQ Assay, a bias-controlled multiplex PCR, was used to amplify TCRbeta CDR3 regions from genomic DNA. Regarding the original processing steps: The number of nucleated cells in each sample was estimated from the amplification of reference gene primers within the assay. To quantify the absolute abundance of each unique TCRbeta CDR3 rearrangement, sequence reads were collapsed and filtered. For each sample, productive Simpson clonality was calculated by taking the square root of Simpson's diversity index across productive rearrangements. TCRdb obtained this table from immuneACCESS and retained in-frame rearrangements with V and J assigned. These tables miss some clones; where compared with another copy, unresolved V genes account for less than half of the shortfall, and the remainder is unexplained. From that table come the V and J calls and clone size; the DNA was used to work out D and trimming. The table for this sample lists about 130,000 clones; around nine tenths of them were counted only once. Together, the top ten hold 9.5% to 12% of the sample.

The CDR3 contains 14 residues, cysteine and phenylalanine counted. Kept here is only the CDR3 DNA, which spans 42 bases and is read in frame from base 1. CDR1 and CDR2 (SGDLS, YYNGEE) derive from the germline V gene. The junction shows trimming of 0 bases on V and 4 bases on J, plus 8 bases between the germline ends. As regards this clone: Its antigen has not been determined. Per-base qualities were not stored, and no clone one base away is much larger.

In Seattle, one collaborating source enrolled patients while the infection was active and tracked those patients longitudinally over the course of disease. Whole blood was collected in K2EDTA tubes by collaborating institutions according to the institutions' own protocols. Collaborator samples were shipped for TCRbeta analysis as frozen whole blood, isolated PBMCs, or DNA extracted from either sample type. The sequence derives from a woman in her 70s with COVID-19, enrolled during active disease. This chain joins TRBV9 to TRBJ1-5; TRBD1 could be the D gene, as 5 bases match. The material sequenced was peripheral blood. The nucleotide sequence is TGTGCCAGCAGCGTAGGGGGGGAAAATCAGCCCCAGCATTTT. This gives the protein CASSVGGENQPQHF.